These T cell receptor beta chains were read from a single sample in a study of OX40 agonist ivuxolimab in advanced cancers. Produced via immunoSEQ multiplex PCR; TCRdb's table is partial and in-frame only. The sample has 75,000 to 80,000 clones, roughly 84% seen once. Sequenced material: CD4+ or CD8+ T cells sorted from blood, taken in a trial of the OX40 agonist ivuxolimab. These receptors all come from an adult with an advanced solid tumor such as melanoma, head and neck, liver or kidney cancer. Each CDR3 is given with its conserved first and last residue. A D gene is named only where the DNA matches it firmly. Size is omitted from some rows. Given values are once, few, many or a class for expanded clones.

j_call: TRBJ1-4; d_call: .; v_call: TRBV11-2; clone_size: .; cdr3_nt: TGTGCCAGCAGCCCGTCGAGGGGGGCCCGTGAAAAACTGTTTTTT; cdr3_aa: CASSPSRGAREKLFF
j_call: TRBJ2-7; d_call: TRBD2; v_call: TRBV28; clone_size: .; cdr3_nt: TGTGCCAGCAGTTTCCAGCGGGATACCCCCTCCTACGAGCAGTACTTC; cdr3_aa: CASSFQRDTPSYEQYF
j_call: TRBJ2-7; d_call: .; v_call: TRBV7-3; clone_size: .; cdr3_nt: TGTGCCAGCAGCCAAACGGGGACAACTTCCTACGAGCAGTACTTC; cdr3_aa: CASSQTGTTSYEQYF
j_call: TRBJ2-3; d_call: TRBD1; v_call: TRBV29-1; clone_size: .; cdr3_nt: TGCAGCGTTAAACAGGGGTACACAGATACGCAGTATTTT; cdr3_aa: CSVKQGYTDTQYF
j_call: TRBJ1-4; d_call: .; v_call: TRBV28; clone_size: .; cdr3_nt: TGTGCCAGCAGTTCCGAACAGGGCGCCGCAACTAATGAAAAACTGTTTTTT; cdr3_aa: CASSSEQGAATNEKLFF
j_call: TRBJ2-5; d_call: .; v_call: TRBV5-4; clone_size: .; cdr3_nt: TGTGCCAGCAGCTTGGCGTCGGGGCCTGAGACCCAGTACTTC; cdr3_aa: CASSLASGPETQYF
j_call: TRBJ1-1; d_call: TRBD1; v_call: TRBV2; clone_size: few; cdr3_nt: TGTGCCAGCAATGGGGACAGGGGGATGAACACTGAAGCTTTCTTT; cdr3_aa: CASNGDRGMNTEAFF
j_call: TRBJ2-2; d_call: .; v_call: TRBV11-2; clone_size: .; cdr3_nt: TGTGCCAGCAGCTTAAGGGGTACCGGGGAGCTGTTTTTT; cdr3_aa: CASSLRGTGELFF
j_call: TRBJ2-7; d_call: TRBD2; v_call: TRBV7-9; clone_size: .; cdr3_nt: TGTGCCAGCAGTCCACTAGCGCCCTACGAGCAGTACTTC; cdr3_aa: CASSPLAPYEQYF
j_call: TRBJ2-3; d_call: TRBD2; v_call: TRBV2; clone_size: .; cdr3_nt: TGTGCCAGCAGTAGACTAGCGGGAGGTTCAGATACGCAGTATTTT; cdr3_aa: CASSRLAGGSDTQYF
j_call: TRBJ1-4; d_call: .; v_call: TRBV27; clone_size: .; cdr3_nt: TGTGCCAGCAGTTTAAGCAGAGGGGGGAGTGAAAAACTGTTTTTT; cdr3_aa: CASSLSRGGSEKLFF
j_call: TRBJ1-5; d_call: .; v_call: TRBV5-1; clone_size: few; cdr3_nt: TGCGCCAGCAGCTTGGATAGCGTTGCTCAGCCCCAGCATTTT; cdr3_aa: CASSLDSVAQPQHF
j_call: TRBJ1-5; d_call: TRBD1; v_call: TRBV6-1; clone_size: .; cdr3_nt: TGTGCCAGCTCCAACAGGGGGCAACAGCCCCAGCATTTT; cdr3_aa: CASSNRGQQPQHF
j_call: TRBJ1-2; d_call: TRBD1; v_call: TRBV10-2; clone_size: .; cdr3_nt: TGCGCCAGCAGTGAGTTGGACAGGGGTGGGAGCTACACCTTC; cdr3_aa: CASSELDRGGSYTF
j_call: TRBJ2-2; d_call: TRBD1; v_call: TRBV5-1; clone_size: once; cdr3_nt: TGCGCCAGCAGCCTACAACAGGGGACCGGGGAGCTGTTTTTT; cdr3_aa: CASSLQQGTGELFF
j_call: TRBJ2-3; d_call: TRBD2; v_call: TRBV11-2; clone_size: .; cdr3_nt: TGTGCCAGCAGCCCAGTAGAGGGAGGGCCCTGGGCAGATACGCAGTATTTT; cdr3_aa: CASSPVEGGPWADTQYF
j_call: TRBJ1-1; d_call: .; v_call: TRBV10-3; clone_size: .; cdr3_nt: TGTGCCATCAGTGAGCAACCGCGAAACACTGAAGCTTTCTTT; cdr3_aa: CAISEQPRNTEAFF
j_call: TRBJ2-7; d_call: .; v_call: TRBV7-2; clone_size: .; cdr3_nt: TGTGCCAGCAGCACGACGGGCTCCTACGAGCAGTACTTC; cdr3_aa: CASSTTGSYEQYF
j_call: TRBJ1-3; d_call: .; v_call: TRBV28; clone_size: .; cdr3_nt: TGTGCCAGCAGTGGAGAGGTGGTCGCCATATATTTT; cdr3_aa: CASSGEVVAIYF
j_call: TRBJ2-1; d_call: .; v_call: TRBV7-2; clone_size: .; cdr3_nt: TGTGCCAGCAGCCCCCGGCGGCCTGGAGACTACAATGAGCAGTTCTTC; cdr3_aa: CASSPRRPGDYNEQFF
j_call: TRBJ2-7; d_call: .; v_call: TRBV7-2; clone_size: .; cdr3_nt: TGTGCCAGCAGCTTCCCTAGCTCCTACGAGCAGTACTTC; cdr3_aa: CASSFPSSYEQYF
j_call: TRBJ1-2; d_call: .; v_call: TRBV10-3; clone_size: .; cdr3_nt: TGTGCCATGGCAAGTGGGCAGGGCCTTTATGGCTACACCTTC; cdr3_aa: CAMASGQGLYGYTF
j_call: TRBJ2-2; d_call: .; v_call: TRBV4-1; clone_size: .; cdr3_nt: TGCGCCAGCAGCCAAGATCATCTAGTGGCCGGGGAGCTGTTTTTT; cdr3_aa: CASSQDHLVAGELFF
j_call: TRBJ2-5; d_call: .; v_call: TRBV5-1; clone_size: .; cdr3_nt: TGCGCCAGCAGCTTGCGGGACCGGGCGATACAAGAGACCCAGTACTTC; cdr3_aa: CASSLRDRAIQETQYF
j_call: TRBJ1-1; d_call: TRBD1; v_call: TRBV15; clone_size: once; cdr3_nt: TGTGCCACAAGCCGGACAGGGGTGAACACTGAAGCTTTCTTT; cdr3_aa: CATSRTGVNTEAFF
j_call: TRBJ2-2; d_call: TRBD2; v_call: TRBV4-1; clone_size: .; cdr3_nt: TGCGCCAGCAACACCATCGGACTAGCGGGAGCCCCCGGGGAGCTGTTTTTT; cdr3_aa: CASNTIGLAGAPGELFF
j_call: TRBJ1-5; d_call: .; v_call: TRBV28; clone_size: .; cdr3_nt: TGTGCCAGCAGTGGTTATGGGGGAAGGGGCAATCAGCCCCAGCATTTT; cdr3_aa: CASSGYGGRGNQPQHF
j_call: TRBJ1-1; d_call: .; v_call: TRBV14; clone_size: once; cdr3_nt: TGTGCCAGCAGCCAAGATAAGGGAGGCTATACTGAAGCTTTCTTT; cdr3_aa: CASSQDKGGYTEAFF
j_call: TRBJ2-7; d_call: TRBD2; v_call: TRBV7-9; clone_size: .; cdr3_nt: TGTGCCAGCAGCTTTAGCGGGAGCCCCTCCTACGAGCAGTACTTC; cdr3_aa: CASSFSGSPSYEQYF
j_call: TRBJ1-1; d_call: .; v_call: TRBV6-5; clone_size: .; cdr3_nt: TGTGCCAGCAGTTACTCGAGAAGGGGGTCCACTGAAGCTTTCTTT; cdr3_aa: CASSYSRRGSTEAFF
j_call: TRBJ1-1; d_call: .; v_call: TRBV2; clone_size: .; cdr3_nt: TGTGCCAGCAGTGACGGCTGGGGAGAAGCTTTCTTT; cdr3_aa: CASSDGWGEAFF
j_call: TRBJ1-2; d_call: TRBD1; v_call: TRBV29-1; clone_size: .; cdr3_nt: TGCAGCGTAGACGGACAGGGATCGGTCGGGTACACCTTC; cdr3_aa: CSVDGQGSVGYTF
j_call: TRBJ2-5; d_call: .; v_call: TRBV2; clone_size: .; cdr3_nt: TGTGCCAGCAGTGGCCAAGAGACCCAGTACTTC; cdr3_aa: CASSGQETQYF
j_call: TRBJ2-7; d_call: TRBD2; v_call: TRBV9; clone_size: many; cdr3_nt: TGTGCCAGCAGCCCCCGGACTAGCGGAGCCGGGGAGCAGTACTTC; cdr3_aa: CASSPRTSGAGEQYF
j_call: TRBJ1-5; d_call: .; v_call: TRBV4-1; clone_size: .; cdr3_nt: TGCGCCAGCAGCCAAGATCCGCCAGGGAACTATCAGCCCCAGCATTTT; cdr3_aa: CASSQDPPGNYQPQHF
j_call: TRBJ2-2; d_call: TRBD2; v_call: TRBV10-3; clone_size: .; cdr3_nt: TGTGCCATCAAGGGCTCTGGGAGGGAGAACACCGGGGAGCTGTTTTTT; cdr3_aa: CAIKGSGRENTGELFF
j_call: TRBJ2-3; d_call: TRBD2; v_call: TRBV7-9; clone_size: once; cdr3_nt: TGTGCCAGCAGCTTAGCGGTTACTAGCGGGGTTTGGGCAGATACGCAGTATTTT; cdr3_aa: CASSLAVTSGVWADTQYF
j_call: TRBJ2-7; d_call: .; v_call: TRBV6-5; clone_size: .; cdr3_nt: TGTGCCAGCAAGGGTACCCACGAGCAGTACTTC; cdr3_aa: CASKGTHEQYF
j_call: TRBJ1-1; d_call: .; v_call: TRBV9; clone_size: once; cdr3_nt: TGTGCCAGCAGCCTCGTAGGGTCCAGGGGCTGGAACACTGAAGCTTTCTTT; cdr3_aa: CASSLVGSRGWNTEAFF
j_call: TRBJ2-5; d_call: .; v_call: TRBV4-3; clone_size: .; cdr3_nt: TGCGCCAGCAGCCAAACTGGGAGAGAGACCCAGTACTTC; cdr3_aa: CASSQTGRETQYF
j_call: TRBJ1-5; d_call: .; v_call: TRBV28; clone_size: .; cdr3_nt: TGTGCCAGCAGAGGCAGAATGTTAAATCAGCCCCAGCATTTT; cdr3_aa: CASRGRMLNQPQHF
j_call: TRBJ1-2; d_call: .; v_call: TRBV10-3; clone_size: .; cdr3_nt: TGTGCCATCAGTCCCGGGCATGGCTACACCTTC; cdr3_aa: CAISPGHGYTF
j_call: TRBJ2-6; d_call: .; v_call: TRBV2; clone_size: .; cdr3_nt: TGTGCCACCCACTTTGGGAGAAGCTCTGGGGCCAACGTCCTGACTTTC; cdr3_aa: CATHFGRSSGANVLTF
j_call: TRBJ1-2; d_call: .; v_call: TRBV15; clone_size: .; cdr3_nt: TGTGCCACCAGCAGAGCCGGGACGCGGGGAGGTGGTGGCTACACCTTC; cdr3_aa: CATSRAGTRGGGGYTF
j_call: TRBJ2-3; d_call: TRBD2; v_call: TRBV30; clone_size: .; cdr3_nt: TGTGCCTGGCGGGGGGATTACACAGATACGCAGTATTTT; cdr3_aa: CAWRGDYTDTQYF
j_call: TRBJ2-7; d_call: .; v_call: TRBV7-6; clone_size: once; cdr3_nt: TGTGCCAGCACCCCAGGGGTAGGTCGCGAGCAGTACTTC; cdr3_aa: CASTPGVGREQYF
j_call: TRBJ1-1; d_call: .; v_call: TRBV7-2; clone_size: .; cdr3_nt: TGTGCCAGCAGCTTATCGGGGGTTGGAACTGAAGCTTTCTTT; cdr3_aa: CASSLSGVGTEAFF
j_call: TRBJ2-7; d_call: .; v_call: TRBV5-4; clone_size: .; cdr3_nt: TGTGCCAGCAGGCCCGACAGGACCTCCTACGAGCAGTACTTC; cdr3_aa: CASRPDRTSYEQYF
j_call: TRBJ2-3; d_call: .; v_call: TRBV2; clone_size: .; cdr3_nt: TGTGCCAGCAGCTTAGATGTGATGCAGTATTTT; cdr3_aa: CASSLDVMQYF
j_call: TRBJ2-4; d_call: .; v_call: TRBV2; clone_size: .; cdr3_nt: TGTGCCAGCAGTGAAGTCGGGACCGCTCTTCAGTACTTC; cdr3_aa: CASSEVGTALQYF
j_call: TRBJ1-1; d_call: .; v_call: TRBV27; clone_size: .; cdr3_nt: TGTGCCAGCAGTTTGAGGTTTGGCTCCATCCCTGAAGCTTTCTTT; cdr3_aa: CASSLRFGSIPEAFF
j_call: TRBJ2-2; d_call: .; v_call: TRBV7-2; clone_size: .; cdr3_nt: TGTGCCAGCAGCTTAATGGCCCCCACCGGGGAGCTGTTTTTT; cdr3_aa: CASSLMAPTGELFF
j_call: TRBJ2-7; d_call: TRBD1; v_call: TRBV5-1; clone_size: .; cdr3_nt: TGCGCCAGCAGCTTGGTGGTAGGGGGACAGGGCCACGAGCAGTACTTC; cdr3_aa: CASSLVVGGQGHEQYF